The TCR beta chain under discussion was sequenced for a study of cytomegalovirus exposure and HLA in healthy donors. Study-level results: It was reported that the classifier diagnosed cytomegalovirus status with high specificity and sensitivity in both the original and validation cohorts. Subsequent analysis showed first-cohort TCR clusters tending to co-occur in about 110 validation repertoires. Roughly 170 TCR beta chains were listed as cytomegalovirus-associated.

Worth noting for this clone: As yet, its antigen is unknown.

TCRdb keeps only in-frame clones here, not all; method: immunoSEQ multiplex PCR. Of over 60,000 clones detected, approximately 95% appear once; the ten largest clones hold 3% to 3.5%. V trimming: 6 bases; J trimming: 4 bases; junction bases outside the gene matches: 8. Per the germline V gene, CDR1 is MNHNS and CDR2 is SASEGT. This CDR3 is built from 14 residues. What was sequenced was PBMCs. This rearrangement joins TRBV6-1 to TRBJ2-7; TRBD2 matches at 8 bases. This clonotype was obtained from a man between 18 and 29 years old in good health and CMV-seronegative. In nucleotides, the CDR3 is TGTGCCAGCAGATCCTTAGCGGGGAGATACGAGCAGTACTTC. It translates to CASRSLAGRYEQYF.